Presented here are 3 T cell receptor beta chains from one specimen sequenced in a study of cytotoxic CD8 clonotypes in ibrutinib-treated CLL. The data were produced by immunoSEQ multiplex PCR, yet TCRdb's version contains in-frame clones alone and is incomplete. The sample has around 300,000 clones, around four fifths seen once. Sequenced material: PBMCs, taken before ibrutinib treatment. These receptors originate from a human donor with chronic lymphocytic leukemia.

The chain recombines TRBV18 with TRBJ2-3; 10 nucleotides align to TRBD2. This CDR3 contains 15 residues. Germline V lookup: CDR1 KGHSH, CDR2 LQKENI. V was pared by 2 bases and J by 5 bases, with 4 bases of the junction left unmatched. The CDR3 loop reads CASSPSLAGVDTQYF. CDR3 coding DNA: TGTGCCAGCTCACCAAGCCTAGCGGGAGTAGATACGCAGTATTTT.

This chain joins TRBV7-2 and TRBJ2-7, with 8 bases identical to TRBD2. From germline, CDR1 is SGHTA and CDR2 FQGNSA. J gave up 7 bases and V 5 bases, and 7 bases lay outside the gene matches. CDR3 length equals 13 residues. The CDR3 nucleotides read TGTGCCAGCAGCGGGACTAGTCTCAGGGAGCAGTACTTC. This codes for CASSGTSLREQYF.

The chain recombines TRBV6-5 with TRBJ2-7; TRBD1 agrees at 8 bases. The V gene end was trimmed by 5 bases and the J gene end by 4 bases; junction bases not matched to a gene: 7. The length of the CDR3 is 14 residues. Germline V gives CDR1 MNHEY, CDR2 SVGAGI. The CDR3 protein is CASSADRGWYEQYF. In nucleotides, the CDR3 is TGTGCCAGCAGTGCCGACAGGGGCTGGTACGAGCAGTACTTC.